The clone carrying this T cell receptor beta chain occurred a few times. Antigen unknown. These data belong to a study of beta chain features in type 1 diabetes. Study-wide points: For Type 1 diabetes patients, all four CD4+ subsets carried TCRB CDR3s that were moderately but significantly shorter. For TCRB rearrangement, an influence of HLA type remained unresolved here. Insertions at VDJ junctions were less frequent in type 1 diabetes patients. These patients also deleted more nucleotides at the same junctions. An over-representation of cells with high TCR expression could result from cDNA sequencing.

V lost 3 bases and J lost 5; bases outside the gene matches: 12. This CDR3 comprises 16 residues. TCRB transcripts that were expressed got sequenced, as all of the isolated RNA had been reverse transcribed. TCRdb's copy holds only in-frame clones and misses some; the assay was immunoSEQ multiplex PCR. The data show 310,000 or so clones, 7% to 10% seen once. Sequencing used central memory CD4+ T cells from blood. The clonotype was recovered from a young man with type 1 diabetes. V is TRBV23-1 and J is TRBJ2-7; TRBD1 matches at 8 bases. TRBV23-1 is annotated as an ORF whose role is uncertain. For the CDR3, the DNA is TGCGCCAGCAGTCATACTGGACAGGGTAGGGTCAACGAGCAGTACTTC. The encoded protein is CASSHTGQGRVNEQYF.